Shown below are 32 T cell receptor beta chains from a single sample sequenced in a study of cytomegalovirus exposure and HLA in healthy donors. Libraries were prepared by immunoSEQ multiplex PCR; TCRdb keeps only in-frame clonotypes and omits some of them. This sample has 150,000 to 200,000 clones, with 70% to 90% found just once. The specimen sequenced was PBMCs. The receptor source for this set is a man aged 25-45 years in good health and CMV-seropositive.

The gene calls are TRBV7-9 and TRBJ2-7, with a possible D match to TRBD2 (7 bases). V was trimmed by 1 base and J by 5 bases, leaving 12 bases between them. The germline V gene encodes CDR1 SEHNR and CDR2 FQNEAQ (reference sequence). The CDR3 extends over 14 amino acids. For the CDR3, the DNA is TGTGCCAGCAGCTTAGGGGAGGGACAACACGAGCAGTACTTC. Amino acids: CASSLGEGQHEQYF.

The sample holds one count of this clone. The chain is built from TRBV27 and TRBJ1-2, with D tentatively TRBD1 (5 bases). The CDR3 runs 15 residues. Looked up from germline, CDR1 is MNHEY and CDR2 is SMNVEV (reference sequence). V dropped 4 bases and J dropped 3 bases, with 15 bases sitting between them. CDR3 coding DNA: TGTGCCAGCAGTTCTAACTACAGGAGTGACTATGGCTACACCTTC. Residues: CASSSNYRSDYGYTF.

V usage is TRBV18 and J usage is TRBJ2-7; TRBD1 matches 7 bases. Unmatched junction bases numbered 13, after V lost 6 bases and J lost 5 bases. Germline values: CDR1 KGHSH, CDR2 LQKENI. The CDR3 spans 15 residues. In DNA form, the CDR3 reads TGTGCCAGCTCGGCAGAATCTGACAGGGCCCACGAGCAGTACTTC. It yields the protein CASSAESDRAHEQYF.

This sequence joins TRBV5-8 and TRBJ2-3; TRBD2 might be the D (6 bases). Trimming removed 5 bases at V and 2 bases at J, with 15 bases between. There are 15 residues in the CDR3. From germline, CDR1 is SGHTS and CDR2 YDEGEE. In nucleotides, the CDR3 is TGTGCCAGCAGAGCTGGCCGGGGGACCACAGATACGCAGTATTTT. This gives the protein CASRAGRGTTDTQYF.

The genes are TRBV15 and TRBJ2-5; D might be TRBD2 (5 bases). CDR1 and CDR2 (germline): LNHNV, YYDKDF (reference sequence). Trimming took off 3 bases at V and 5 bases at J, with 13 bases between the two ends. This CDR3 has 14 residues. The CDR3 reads CATSRARGGETQYF. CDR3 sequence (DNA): TGTGCCACCAGCAGGGCGCGCGGCGGGGAGACCCAGTACTTC.

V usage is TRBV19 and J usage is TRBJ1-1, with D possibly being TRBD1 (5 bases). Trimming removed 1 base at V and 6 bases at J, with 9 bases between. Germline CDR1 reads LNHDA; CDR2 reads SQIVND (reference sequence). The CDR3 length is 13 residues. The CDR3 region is CASSIVGGSEAFF. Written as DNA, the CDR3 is TGTGCCAGTAGTATAGTGGGGGGTTCTGAAGCTTTCTTT.

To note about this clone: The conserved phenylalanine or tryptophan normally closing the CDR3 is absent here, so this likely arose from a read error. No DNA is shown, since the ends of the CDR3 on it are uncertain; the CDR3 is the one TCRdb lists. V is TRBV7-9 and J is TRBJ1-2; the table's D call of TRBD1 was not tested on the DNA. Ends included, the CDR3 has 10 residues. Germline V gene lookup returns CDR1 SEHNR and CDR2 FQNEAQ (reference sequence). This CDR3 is CASSLATGAV.

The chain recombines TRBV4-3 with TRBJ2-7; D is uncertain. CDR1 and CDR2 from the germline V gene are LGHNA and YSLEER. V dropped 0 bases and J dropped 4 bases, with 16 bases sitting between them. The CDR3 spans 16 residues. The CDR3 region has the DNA TGCGCCAGCAGCCAAGAATATTCAGGTAGTTTTTACGAGCAGTACTTC. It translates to CASSQEYSGSFYEQYF.

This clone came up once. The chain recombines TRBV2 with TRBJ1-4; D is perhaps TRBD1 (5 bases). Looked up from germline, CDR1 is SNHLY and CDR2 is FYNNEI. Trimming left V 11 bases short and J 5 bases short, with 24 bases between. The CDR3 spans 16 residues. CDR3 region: CAGGRGDLGLNEKLFF. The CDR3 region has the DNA TGTGCCGGCGGGCGGGGGGACCTGGGTTTAAATGAAAAACTGTTTTTT.

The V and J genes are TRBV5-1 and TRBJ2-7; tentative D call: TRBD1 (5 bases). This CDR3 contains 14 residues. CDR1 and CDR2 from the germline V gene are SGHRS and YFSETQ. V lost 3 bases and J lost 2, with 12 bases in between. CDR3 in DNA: TGCGCCAGCAGCTCGCGAACAGGAACCTACGAGCAGTACTTC. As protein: CASSSRTGTYEQYF.

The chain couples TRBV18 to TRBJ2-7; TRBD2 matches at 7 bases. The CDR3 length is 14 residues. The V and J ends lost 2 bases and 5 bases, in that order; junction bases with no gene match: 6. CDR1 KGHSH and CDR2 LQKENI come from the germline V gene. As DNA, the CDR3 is TGTGCCAGCTCACCAAGTTCAGGGAGGGACGAGCAGTACTTC. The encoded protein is CASSPSSGRDEQYF. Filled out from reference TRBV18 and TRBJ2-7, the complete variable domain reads NAGVMQNPRHLVRRRGQEARLRCSPMKGHSHVYWYRQLPEEGLKFMVYLQKENIIDESGMPKERFSAEFPKEGPSILRIQQVVRGDSAAYFCASSPSSGRDEQYFGPGTRLTVT.

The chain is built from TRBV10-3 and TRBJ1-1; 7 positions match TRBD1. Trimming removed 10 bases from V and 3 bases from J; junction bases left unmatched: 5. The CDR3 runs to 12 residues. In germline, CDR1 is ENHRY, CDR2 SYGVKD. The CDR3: CATNDRDTEAFF. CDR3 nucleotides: TGTGCCACCAACGACAGGGACACTGAAGCTTTCTTT.

CDR3 nucleotide sequence: TGTGCCAGCAGCTTAGCGAACAGCCGCTACGAGCAGTACTTC. Translating gives CASSLANSRYEQYF. The rearrangement joins TRBV7-9 to TRBJ2-7; D is ambiguous. Germline V gene data show CDR1 as SEHNR and CDR2 as FQNEAQ (reference sequence). There are 14 residues in the CDR3. V was pared by 0 bases and J by 3 bases, with 9 bases between.

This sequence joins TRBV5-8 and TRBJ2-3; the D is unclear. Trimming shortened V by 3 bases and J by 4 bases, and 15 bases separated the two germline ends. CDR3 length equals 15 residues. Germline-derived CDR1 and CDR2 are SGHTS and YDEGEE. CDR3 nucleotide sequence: TGTGCCAGCAGCTCCCCCGCCGGTCGCTCAGATACGCAGTATTTT. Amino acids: CASSSPAGRSDTQYF. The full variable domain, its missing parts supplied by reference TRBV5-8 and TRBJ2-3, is EAGVTQSPTHLIKTRGQQATLRCSPISGHTSVYWYQQALGLGLQFLLWYDEGEERNRGNFPPRFSGRQFPNYSSELNVNALELEDSALYLCASSSPAGRSDTQYFGPGTRLTVL.

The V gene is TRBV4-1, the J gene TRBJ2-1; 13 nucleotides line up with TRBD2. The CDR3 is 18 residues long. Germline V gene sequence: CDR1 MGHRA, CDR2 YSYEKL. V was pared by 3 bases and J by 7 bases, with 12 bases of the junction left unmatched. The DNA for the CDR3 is TGCGCCAGCAGCCAGTCTTGGGGGACTAGCGGGGTGCAAAATGAGCAGTTCTTC. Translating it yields CASSQSWGTSGVQNEQFF.

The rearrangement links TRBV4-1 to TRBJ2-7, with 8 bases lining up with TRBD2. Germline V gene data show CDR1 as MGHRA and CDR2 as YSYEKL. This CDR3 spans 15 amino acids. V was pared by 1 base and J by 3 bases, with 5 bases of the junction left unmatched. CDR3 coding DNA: TGCGCCAGCAGCCAAGGTCCAGCGGGGGTCTACGAGCAGTACTTC. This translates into CASSQGPAGVYEQYF.

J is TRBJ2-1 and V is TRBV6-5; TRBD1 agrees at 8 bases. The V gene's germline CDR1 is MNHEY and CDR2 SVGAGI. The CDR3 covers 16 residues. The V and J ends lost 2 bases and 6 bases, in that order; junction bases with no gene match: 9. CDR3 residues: CASSYNRDRTFNEQFF. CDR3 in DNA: TGTGCCAGCAGTTACAACCGGGACAGGACCTTCAATGAGCAGTTCTTC.

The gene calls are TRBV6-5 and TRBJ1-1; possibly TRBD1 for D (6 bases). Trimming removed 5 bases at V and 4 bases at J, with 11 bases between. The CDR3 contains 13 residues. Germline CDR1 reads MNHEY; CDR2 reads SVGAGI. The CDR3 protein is CASSPGHTTEAFF. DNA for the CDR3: TGTGCCAGCAGTCCGGGACATACCACTGAAGCTTTCTTT.

CDR3 DNA: TGTGCCAGTTCGGACAGGCTTTCTCGGGCCTTCACAGATACGCAGTATTTT. Translated, it gives CASSDRLSRAFTDTQYF. The chain has TRBV27 and TRBJ2-3, with 7 bases matching TRBD1. The CDR3 totals 17 residues. CDR1 and CDR2 (germline): MNHEY, SMNVEV (reference sequence). V was pared by 9 bases and J by 2 bases, with 17 bases of the junction left unmatched.

The CDR3 DNA is TGTGCCTGGTCTGGGACAGGGGGCTCACCCCTCCACTTT. Protein product: CAWSGTGGSPLHF. This chain joins TRBV30 and TRBJ1-6, with TRBD1 matching over 12 bases. Trimming cost V 5 bases and J 10 bases; bases outside gene matches: 3. The germline gives CDR1 GTSNPN, CDR2 SVGIG (reference sequence). The CDR3 consists of 13 residues.

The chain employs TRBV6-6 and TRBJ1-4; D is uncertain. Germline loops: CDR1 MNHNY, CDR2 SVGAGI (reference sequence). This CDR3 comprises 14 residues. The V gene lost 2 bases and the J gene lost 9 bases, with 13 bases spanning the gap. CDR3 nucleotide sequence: TGTGCCAGCAGTTACGACGGACTTACCAAAAAACTGTTTTTT. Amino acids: CASSYDGLTKKLFF.

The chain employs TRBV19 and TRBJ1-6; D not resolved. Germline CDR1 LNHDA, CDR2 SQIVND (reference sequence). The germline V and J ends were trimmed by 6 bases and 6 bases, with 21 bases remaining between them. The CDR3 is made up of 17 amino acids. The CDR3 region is CASRVRQTNQINSPLHF. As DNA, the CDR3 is TGTGCCAGTAGGGTCAGGCAGACGAACCAAATTAATTCACCCCTCCACTTT.

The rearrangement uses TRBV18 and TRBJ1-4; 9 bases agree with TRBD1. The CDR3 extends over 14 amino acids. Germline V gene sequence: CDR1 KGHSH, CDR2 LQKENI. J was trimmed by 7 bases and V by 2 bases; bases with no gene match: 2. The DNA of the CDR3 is TGTGCCAGCTCACCAGGGGGACAGGGTGAAAAACTGTTTTTT. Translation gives CASSPGGQGEKLFF.

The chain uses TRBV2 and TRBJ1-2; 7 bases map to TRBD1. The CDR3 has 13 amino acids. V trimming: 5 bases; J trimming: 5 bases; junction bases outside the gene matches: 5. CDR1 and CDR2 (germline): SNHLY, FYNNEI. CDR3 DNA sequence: TGTGCCAGCAGTCCGCGGACAGGTTATGGCTACACCTTC. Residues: CASSPRTGYGYTF.

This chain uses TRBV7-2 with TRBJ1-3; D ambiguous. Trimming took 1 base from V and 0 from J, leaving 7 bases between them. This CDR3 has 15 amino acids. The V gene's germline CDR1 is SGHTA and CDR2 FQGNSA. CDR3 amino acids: CASSLGHSSGNTIYF. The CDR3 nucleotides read TGTGCCAGCAGCTTAGGTCACAGCTCTGGAAACACCATATATTTT.

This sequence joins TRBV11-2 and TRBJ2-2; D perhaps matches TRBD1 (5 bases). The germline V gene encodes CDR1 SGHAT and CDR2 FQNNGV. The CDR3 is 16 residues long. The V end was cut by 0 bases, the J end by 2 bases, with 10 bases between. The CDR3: CASSLDFGANTGELFF. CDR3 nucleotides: TGTGCCAGCAGCTTAGATTTTGGGGCTAACACCGGGGAGCTGTTTTTT.

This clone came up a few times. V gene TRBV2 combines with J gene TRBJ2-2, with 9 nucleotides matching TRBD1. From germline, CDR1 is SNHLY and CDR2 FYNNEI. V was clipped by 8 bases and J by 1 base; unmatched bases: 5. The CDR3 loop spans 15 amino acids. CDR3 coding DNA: TGTGCCAGCGGAGGGACAGGGATGAACACCGGGGAGCTGTTTTTT. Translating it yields CASGGTGMNTGELFF. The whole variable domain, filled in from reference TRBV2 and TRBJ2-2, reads EPEVTQTPSHQVTQMGQEVILRCVPISNHLYFYWYRQILGQKVEFLVSFYNNEISEKSEIFDDQFSVERPDGSNFTLKIRSTKLEDSAMYFCASGGTGMNTGELFFGEGSRLTVL.

CDR3 in DNA: TGTGCCAGCAGCTACCGGGACAGGGATGAAAAACTGTTTTTT. It specifies CASSYRDRDEKLFF. The chain is built from TRBV13 and TRBJ1-4, with TRBD1 identical over 9 bases. Germline-derived CDR1 and CDR2 are PRHDT and FYEKMQ (reference sequence). The CDR3 is made up of 14 amino acids. V shed 4 bases and J 6 bases; nucleotides not matched to a gene: 3.

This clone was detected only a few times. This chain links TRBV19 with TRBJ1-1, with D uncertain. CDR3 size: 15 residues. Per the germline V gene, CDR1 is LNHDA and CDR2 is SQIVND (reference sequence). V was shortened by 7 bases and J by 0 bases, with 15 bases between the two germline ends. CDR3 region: CASTALSGMNTEAFF. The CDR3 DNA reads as TGTGCCAGTACCGCCTTGTCGGGTATGAACACTGAAGCTTTCTTT.

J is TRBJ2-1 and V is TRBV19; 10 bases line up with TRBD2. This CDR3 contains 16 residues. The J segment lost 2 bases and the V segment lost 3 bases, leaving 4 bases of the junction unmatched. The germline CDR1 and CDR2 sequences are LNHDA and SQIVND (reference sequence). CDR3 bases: TGTGCCAGTAGTATCAGCGGGGGGGCCCCCTACAATGAGCAGTTCTTC. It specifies CASSISGGAPYNEQFF.

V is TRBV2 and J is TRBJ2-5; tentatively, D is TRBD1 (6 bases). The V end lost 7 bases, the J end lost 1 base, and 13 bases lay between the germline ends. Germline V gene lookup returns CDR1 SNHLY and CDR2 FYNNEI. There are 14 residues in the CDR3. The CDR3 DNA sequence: TGTGCCAGCACCCTACAGGGTTTCCAAGAGACCCAGTACTTC. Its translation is CASTLQGFQETQYF.

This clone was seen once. DNA of the CDR3: TGTGCCAGCTCGATCTCAATAGCCGGGGAGCTGTTTTTT. This gives the protein CASSISIAGELFF. This chain connects TRBV18 to TRBJ2-2; D gene uncertain. This CDR3 is 13 amino acids long. Germline V lookup: CDR1 KGHSH, CDR2 LQKENI. The ends were cut back, 6 bases at V and 6 bases at J, with 11 bases in the middle.